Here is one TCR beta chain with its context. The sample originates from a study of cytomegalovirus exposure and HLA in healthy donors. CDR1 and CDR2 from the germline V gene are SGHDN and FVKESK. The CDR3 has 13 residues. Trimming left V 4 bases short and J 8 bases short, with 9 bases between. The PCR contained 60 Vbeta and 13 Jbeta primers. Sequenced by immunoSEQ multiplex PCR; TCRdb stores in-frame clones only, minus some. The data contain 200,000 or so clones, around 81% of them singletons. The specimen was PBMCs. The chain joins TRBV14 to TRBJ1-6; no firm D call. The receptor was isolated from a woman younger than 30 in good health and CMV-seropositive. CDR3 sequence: CASSPGFYSPLHF. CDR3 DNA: TGTGCCAGCAGCCCGGGTTTCTATTCACCCCTCCACTTT.